These 17 T cell receptor beta chains were all obtained from the same sample, sequenced in a study of blood T cell repertoires in COVID-19. Sequencing was performed with immunoSEQ multiplex PCR; in TCRdb, only in-frame clones are kept and a portion is missing. The table shows roughly 160,000 clones, with around 80% occurring only once. Material: PBMCs or T cells enriched from blood (not recorded which). The origin of the receptors is a man in his forties or fifties who had recovered from COVID-19.

The chain links TRBV2 to TRBJ2-1; possibly TRBD2 for D (5 bases). Trimming cost V 5 bases and J 9 bases, with 14 bases left between them. The CDR3 covers 13 residues. CDR1 is SNHLY, CDR2 FYNNEI, per germline. The CDR3 is CASSQTTSGEQFF. Here the CDR3 DNA reads TGTGCCAGCAGTCAGACTACCTCGGGTGAGCAGTTCTTC.

The rearrangement joins TRBV4-1 to TRBJ2-2; the match to TRBD2 covers 7 bases. V was clipped by 2 bases and J by 4 bases; unmatched bases: 13. The germline CDR1 and CDR2 sequences are MGHRA and YSYEKL. This CDR3 region has 18 residues. The CDR3 sequence is CASSQPRGVRGGTGELFF. The DNA of the CDR3 is TGCGCCAGCAGCCAACCCCGGGGGGTCCGGGGAGGCACCGGGGAGCTGTTTTTT.

CDR3 protein: CASSEVGGDTEAFF. CDR3 nucleotide sequence: TGTGCCAGCAGTGAAGTGGGAGGAGACACTGAAGCTTTCTTT. The chain couples TRBV2 to TRBJ1-1; D not resolved. Per germline, CDR1 SNHLY and CDR2 FYNNEI. The CDR3 covers 14 residues. Trimming shortened V by 1 base and J by 3 bases, and 9 bases separated the two germline ends.

The rearrangement joins TRBV19 to TRBJ2-1; 8 bases align to TRBD2. This CDR3 has 14 residues. V shed 6 bases, J shed 9 bases, and the junction held 10 bases outside the gene matches. Per the germline V gene, CDR1 is LNHDA and CDR2 is SQIVND (reference sequence). For the CDR3, the DNA is TGTGCCAGTAGGAGACTAGCGTGGGAGGGTGAGCAGTTCTTC. The encoded protein is CASRRLAWEGEQFF.

The genes are TRBV4-1 and TRBJ2-7; TRBD2 might be the D (7 bases). V shed 1 base and J shed 2 bases, with 12 bases lying between them. The CDR3 covers 15 residues. CDR1 is MGHRA, CDR2 YSYEKL, per germline. CDR3 amino acids: CASSQVAGAPYEQYF. CDR3 nucleotide sequence: TGCGCCAGCAGCCAAGTGGCGGGGGCCCCCTACGAGCAGTACTTC.

The V gene is TRBV6-5, the J gene TRBJ1-5, with no clear D. The CDR3 length is 12 residues. V lost 7 bases and J lost 2, with 6 bases in between. Germline V gene lookup returns CDR1 MNHEY and CDR2 SVGAGI. CDR3 sequence (DNA): TGTGCCAGCAACGTAGGCAATCAGCCCCAGCATTTT. Amino acid sequence: CASNVGNQPQHF.

The rearrangement joins TRBV2 to TRBJ1-2; 10 nucleotides agree with TRBD1. The junction had 14 bases not matched to a gene; V was cut back by 9 bases and J by 7 bases. This CDR3 is 15 amino acids long. CDR1 is SNHLY and CDR2 is FYNNEI in the germline V gene. CDR3 residues: CARDISGTGVGGYTF. The CDR3 DNA reads as TGTGCCAGAGATATTTCCGGGACAGGGGTCGGTGGCTACACCTTC.

The gene calls are TRBV4-1 and TRBJ2-3, with TRBD2 identical over 7 bases. From germline, CDR1 is MGHRA and CDR2 YSYEKL. J was trimmed by 2 bases and V by 3 bases; bases with no gene match: 14. The CDR3 extends over 18 amino acids. This CDR3 is CASSQAPGGAGSTDTQYF. In DNA form, the CDR3 reads TGCGCCAGCAGCCAGGCCCCTGGGGGAGCGGGATCCACAGATACGCAGTATTTT.

V gene TRBV7-9 combines with J gene TRBJ2-3; 7 bases align to TRBD1. This CDR3 has 14 residues. The junction had 7 bases not matched to a gene; V was cut back by 5 bases and J by 5 bases. CDR1 SEHNR and CDR2 FQNEAQ come from the germline V gene (reference sequence). The CDR3 is CASSGRQGLDTQYF. The CDR3 DNA reads TGTGCCAGCAGCGGGAGACAGGGCTTAGATACGCAGTATTTT.

This clone was found once. The chain uses TRBV12-3 or TRBV12-4 and TRBJ1-6; D is ambiguous. This CDR3 has 12 residues. V was cut by 6 bases and J by 5 bases, with 5 bases left in between. The DNA for the CDR3 is TGTGCCAGCAGACCTAATAATTCACCCCTCCACTTT. Translated, it gives CASRPNNSPLHF.

The rearrangement links TRBV6-4 to TRBJ2-1, with TRBD1 matching 7 bases. The CDR3 consists of 13 residues. V was clipped by 0 bases and J by 7 bases; unmatched bases: 0. From germline, CDR1 is MRHNA and CDR2 SNTAGT. CDR3 amino acids: CASSDSDRNEQFF. DNA for the CDR3: TGTGCCAGCAGTGACTCGGACAGGAATGAGCAGTTCTTC.

The chain uses TRBV6-5 and TRBJ2-3, with a tentative D call TRBD2 (7 bases). Trimming left V 8 bases short and J 2 bases short, with 14 bases between. The CDR3 covers 14 residues. The germline gives CDR1 MNHEY, CDR2 SVGAGI. The CDR3 coding sequence is TGTGCCAGCGTCGGGCGGGGGCCCACAGATACGCAGTATTTT. It specifies CASVGRGPTDTQYF.

The rearrangement links TRBV12-3 or TRBV12-4 to TRBJ2-1; D is uncertain. The V end lost 6 bases, the J end lost 14 bases, and 14 bases lay between the germline ends. CDR3 length: 11 residues. For the CDR3, the DNA is TGTGCCAGCAGGAACTCCTATCGTAAGTTCTTC. Translated: CASRNSYRKFF.

The sample holds a few counts of this clone. The chain links TRBV6-5 to TRBJ1-5; possible D gene TRBD1, 5 bases. The V and J ends lost 8 bases and 2 bases respectively, with 10 bases between them. There are 13 residues in the CDR3. Germline V gene data show CDR1 as MNHEY and CDR2 as SVGAGI. CDR3 DNA sequence: TGTGCCAGCGGGGGGAGCCGCAATCAGCCCCAGCATTTT. Translated: CASGGSRNQPQHF.

The V call is TRBV7-3, the J call TRBJ2-3, with D perhaps TRBD2 (5 bases). This CDR3 has 17 amino acids. Germline-derived CDR1 and CDR2 are SGHTA and FQGTGA. The germline V and J ends were trimmed by 5 bases and 0 bases, with 18 bases remaining between them. CDR3 in amino acids: CASSLESGLGSTDTQYF. The CDR3 DNA sequence: TGTGCCAGCAGCCTAGAAAGTGGACTGGGGAGCACAGATACGCAGTATTTT.

The chain recombines TRBV5-1 with TRBJ2-5; weak D call: TRBD1 (6 bases). Germline CDR1 is SGHRS and CDR2 is YFSETQ. Between the trimmed V and J ends, which lost 4 bases and 1 base, there was a span of 11 bases. The CDR3 spans 14 residues. The CDR3 DNA reads as TGCGCCAGCAGCAGGGGGACGTCCCAAGAGACCCAGTACTTC. As protein: CASSRGTSQETQYF.

The genes are TRBV28 and TRBJ1-4; D is unclear. V dropped 7 bases and J dropped 11 bases, with 14 bases sitting between them. CDR3 length: 12 amino acids. The germline gives CDR1 MDHEN, CDR2 SYDVKM. CDR3 region: CASIGPGGKLFF. The CDR3, as DNA: TGTGCCAGCATCGGTCCGGGCGGGAAACTGTTTTTT.